A selection of T cell receptor beta chains follows, all from one sample in a study of regulatory T cells in long-lasting Graves disease. In TCRdb, the multiplex PCR reads were re-called with MiXCR into one record per CDR3 protein. The sample contains hundreds of thousands of distinct CDR3 sequences, around a fifth of which appear only once. The sample in question was peripheral blood mononuclear cells (PBMCs), obtained when the disease was refractory, from a patient treated with antithyroid drugs. Receptors originate from a female donor with Graves disease. Each CDR3 is given with its conserved first and last residue. D genes are given only for firm matches. A clone size is listed for some rows: how often the clone was seen (once, few, many), or a class if it is expanded.

CDR3 DNA,CDR3 protein,D gene,J gene,V gene,clone size
TGTGCCAGCAGTAACCGGGAGTCAGGGGATGGCTACACCTTC,CASSNRESGDGYTF,-,TRBJ1-2,TRBV12-3/TRBV12-4,few
TGTGCCAGCAGTGAAACGAGCTATCAGCCCCAGCATTTT,CASSETSYQPQHF,-,TRBJ1-5,TRBV2,many
TGTGCCAGCAGCGTAGGGGGGACCTATGGCTACACCTTC,CASSVGGTYGYTF,-,TRBJ1-2,TRBV9,few
TGCAGTGCTAGAGATAGACTAGCGGCGTACCAAGAGACCCAGTACTTC,CSARDRLAAYQETQYF,TRBD2,TRBJ2-5,TRBV20-1,many
TGTGCCACTTGGGACAGGGAGGTAGATCAGCCCCAGCATTTT,CATWDREVDQPQHF,TRBD1,TRBJ1-5,TRBV24-1,-
TGTGCCTGGAGTCTAAGTGACGAGCAGTACTTC,CAWSLSDEQYF,-,TRBJ2-7,TRBV30,-
TGTGCCAGCTCACTAGCGACTAGCGGGAGTGTTGAGCAGTACTTC,CASSLATSGSVEQYF,TRBD2,TRBJ2-7,TRBV18,few
TGTGCCAGCAGGCAACAGCGTCACACCGGGGAGCTGTTTTTT,CASRQQRHTGELFF,-,TRBJ2-2,TRBV27,many
TGTGCCAGCAGTTTCGGGACACCCGAAAAACTGTTTTTT,CASSFGTPEKLFF,-,TRBJ1-4,TRBV12-3/TRBV12-4,many
TGTGCCAGCAGCATGGGGGGGGCCTCCTACGAGCAGTACTTC,CASSMGGASYEQYF,-,TRBJ2-7,TRBV5-6,once
TGCGCCAGCAGCCAAGCGGGTCGGAGTAGCTCCTACGAGCAGTACTTC,CASSQAGRSSSYEQYF,-,TRBJ2-7,TRBV4-1,-
TGTGCCAGTAAAGTCGGGACAGGGGCTAACTATGGCTACACCTTC,CASKVGTGANYGYTF,TRBD1,TRBJ1-2,TRBV7-9,many
TGCAGCGTTGCAGGGGGGAAGATTGAAGCTTTCTTT,CSVAGGKIEAFF,TRBD1,TRBJ1-1,TRBV29-1,few
TGCGCCAGCAGCCAAGATAGGGGTAAAGGGGGCAAGAACACTGAAGCTTTCTTT,CASSQDRGKGGKNTEAFF,TRBD1,TRBJ1-1,TRBV4-1,few
TGTGCCAGCAGCGACCCAGGATATTTGGAGACCCAGTACTTC,CASSDPGYLETQYF,-,TRBJ2-5,TRBV6-1,many
TGTGCCAGCAGGGGGACAGGGCGAGAAGCTTTCTTT,CASRGTGREAFF,TRBD1,TRBJ1-1,TRBV28,-
TGTGCCAGCTCACCAGGGTGGCCAGAGAACACTGAAGCTTTCTTT,CASSPGWPENTEAFF,-,TRBJ1-1,TRBV18,few
TGTGCCAGCAGCTTAGGCGGTGGCAGGGCGTTTTTT,CASSLGGGRAFF,-,TRBJ1-4,TRBV11-3,many
TGCAGTGCTACCCCGTCTTTCGGAAGCCCCTACGAGCAGTACTTC,CSATPSFGSPYEQYF,-,TRBJ2-7,TRBV20-1,-
TGTGCCAGCAGCTTAGTTGCCGGGGCTGGGGGGGGGGACATTCAGTACTTC,CASSLVAGAGGGDIQYF,TRBD2,TRBJ2-4,TRBV11-2,-
TGTGCCAGCAGCTTACAGTTGAACACTGAAGCTTTCTTT,CASSLQLNTEAFF,-,TRBJ1-1,TRBV7-2,many
TGTGCCAGCCGAAATCTTGGGAGAAGGTCCTATGGCTACACCTTC,CASRNLGRRSYGYTF,-,TRBJ1-2,TRBV27,few
TGTGCCAGCAGCGCCTGGGGGGGTACTGAAGCTTTCTTT,CASSAWGGTEAFF,-,TRBJ1-1,TRBV7-2,many
TGTGCCAGCAGCTTAGGGGGCCTGGGATCCTACGAGCAGTACTTC,CASSLGGLGSYEQYF,-,TRBJ2-7,TRBV7-9,few
TGCAGCGTTGGGACAGACCAGGGGCCCCAGCATTTT,CSVGTDQGPQHF,-,TRBJ1-5,TRBV29-1,many
TGCAGCTGTTGGGTTGGGATCCACGAGCAGTACTTC,CSCWVGIHEQYF,-,TRBJ2-7,TRBV29-1,few
TGTGCCAGCAGTTACAGGGGGGCCTACGAGCAGTACTTC,CASSYRGAYEQYF,TRBD1,TRBJ2-7,TRBV2,many
TGTGCCAGCAGCGGCAGGGGGCTCGACACTGAAGCTTTCTTT,CASSGRGLDTEAFF,TRBD1,TRBJ1-1,TRBV9,many
TGCAGTGCGGAGAGACTAGTCTTCCGAGAGACCCAGTACTTC,CSAERLVFRETQYF,-,TRBJ2-5,TRBV20-1,-
TGTGCCAGTAGTATGGGACAGGGGGCCGGCACCGGGGAGCTGTTTTTT,CASSMGQGAGTGELFF,TRBD1,TRBJ2-2,TRBV19,few
TGTGCCAGCAGCCGACCGCGACTAGCGGGAGATACCGAGCAGTACTTC,CASSRPRLAGDTEQYF,TRBD2,TRBJ2-7,TRBV6-1,-
TGCAGTGCTAGAGTGGTCGGACTAGCGGGAGGGGGAGAGACCCAGTACTTC,CSARVVGLAGGGETQYF,TRBD2,TRBJ2-5,TRBV20-1,-
TGTGCCAGCAGCTTGGGATGGACTAGAAGTTCCTACGAGCAGTACTTC,CASSLGWTRSSYEQYF,TRBD2,TRBJ2-7,TRBV7-2,many
TGTGCCAGCAGCCTGACGGGACCCGACGAGCAGTACTTC,CASSLTGPDEQYF,-,TRBJ2-7,TRBV7-9,many
TGTGCCAGCGGGAACGGACTGACTAATGGCTACACCTTC,CASGNGLTNGYTF,-,TRBJ1-2,TRBV3-1,many
TGTGCCAGCAGCTTAGGGCGGGAGCGGGAGACCCAGTACTTC,CASSLGRERETQYF,TRBD2,TRBJ2-5,TRBV7-3,-